One sample yielded the 24 T cell receptor beta chains listed below, sequenced in a study of cytomegalovirus exposure and HLA in healthy donors. PCR primers comprised 60 Vbeta and 13 Jbeta primers. Assay: immunoSEQ multiplex PCR; the TCRdb copy retains only in-frame clones and omits some. This repertoire shows about 150,000 clones, approximately 81% found once; its top ten account for less than 2.5%. The sample consisted of PBMCs. The source of these receptors is a woman under 30 in good health and CMV-seronegative.

The chain joins TRBV5-1 to TRBJ2-7; D is uncertain. The CDR3 spans 15 residues. Trimming took off 4 bases at V and 7 bases at J, with 21 bases between the two ends. The germline V gene has CDR1 SGHRS and CDR2 YFSETQ. In nucleotides, the CDR3 is TGCGCCAGCAGCGCCCCTTCAGGCATGCTCGTTGAGCAGTACTTC. Translating gives CASSAPSGMLVEQYF.

V gene TRBV15 combines with J gene TRBJ1-3, with D unresolved. CDR1 and CDR2 (germline): LNHNV, YYDKDF (reference sequence). The CDR3 covers 14 residues. The V gene lost 5 bases and the J gene lost 4 bases, with 12 bases spanning the gap. The CDR3, as DNA: TGTGCCACCAGCCTCGAGCCTACGGGAAACACCATATATTTT. This sequence encodes CATSLEPTGNTIYF.

The chain has TRBV5-8 and TRBJ2-7, with D perhaps TRBD2 (6 bases). V shed 1 base and J shed 3 bases, with 11 bases lying between them. Germline V gives CDR1 SGHTS, CDR2 YDEGEE. CDR3 size: 14 residues. The CDR3 DNA follows: TGTGCCAGCAGCTTGATGGGAGGAGGCTACGAGCAGTACTTC. This sequence encodes CASSLMGGGYEQYF. Using reference TRBV5-8 and TRBJ2-7 for the parts outside the CDR3, the full variable domain is EAGVTQSPTHLIKTRGQQATLRCSPISGHTSVYWYQQALGLGLQFLLWYDEGEERNRGNFPPRFSGRQFPNYSSELNVNALELEDSALYLCASSLMGGGYEQYFGPGTRLTVT.

The rearrangement links TRBV15 to TRBJ1-4; 7 positions match TRBD1. The CDR3 length is 16 residues. V was clipped by 8 bases and J by 4 bases; unmatched bases: 13. CDR1 is LNHNV, CDR2 YYDKDF, per germline (reference sequence). The CDR3 protein is CATEDPRGTDNEKLFF. CDR3 in DNA: TGTGCCACCGAGGACCCTAGGGGGACAGATAATGAAAAACTGTTTTTT.

For this clone: One end of the junction varies from germline; a read error may be responsible. This rearrangement joins TRBV7-7 to TRBJ2-5, with TRBD2 matching 14 bases. The CDR3 length is 15 residues. CDR1 is SSHAT and CDR2 is FNYEAQ in the germline V gene (reference sequence). CDR3 nucleotides: TGTGCTAGCAGCCCCGGACTAGCGGGAGGAGAGACCCAGTACTTC. As protein: CASSPGLAGGETQYF.

This clone was seen a single time. V gene TRBV28 combines with J gene TRBJ2-7; possible D gene TRBD1, 6 bases. The CDR3 totals 13 residues. Deletions cut 5 bases from V and 6 bases from J, with 14 bases between. CDR1 MDHEN and CDR2 SYDVKM come from the germline V gene. The chain's CDR3 is CASSPGTYPEQYF. The CDR3 DNA follows: TGTGCCAGCAGTCCCGGGACATACCCCGAGCAGTACTTC. Filled out from reference TRBV28 and TRBJ2-7, the complete variable domain reads DVKVTQSSRYLVKRTGEKVFLECVQDMDHENMFWYRQDPGLGLRLIYFSYDVKMKEKGDIPEGYSVSREKKERFSLILESASTNQTSMYLCASSPGTYPEQYFGPGTRLTVT.

The rearrangement uses TRBV6-1 and TRBJ1-2, with 7 bases that match TRBD1. The junction had 8 bases not matched to a gene; V was cut back by 6 bases and J by 4 bases. Germline assignment: CDR1 MNHNS and CDR2 SASEGT. The CDR3 covers 14 residues. The CDR3 sequence: CASRLTGWAYGYTF. CDR3 DNA: TGTGCCAGCAGGCTGACAGGGTGGGCCTATGGCTACACCTTC.

This sequence joins TRBV4-1 and TRBJ2-2; 8 bases line up with TRBD2. Germline loops: CDR1 MGHRA, CDR2 YSYEKL. The CDR3 loop spans 17 amino acids. V lost 0 bases to trimming and J lost 6 bases; unmatched junction nucleotides: 9. The CDR3 loop reads CASSQEKVLAVPGELFF. Here the CDR3 DNA reads TGCGCCAGCAGCCAAGAAAAAGTACTAGCGGTCCCCGGGGAGCTGTTTTTT.

The J gene is TRBJ1-5, the V gene TRBV2; D gene unclear. This CDR3 has 12 residues. Trimming left V 5 bases short and J 6 bases short, with 8 bases between. The germline V gene encodes CDR1 SNHLY and CDR2 FYNNEI. CDR3 DNA: TGTGCCAGCAGTCCCAGGCGTCAGCCCCAGCATTTT. Translation: CASSPRRQPQHF.

The chain is built from TRBV29-1 and TRBJ1-2; 7 bases are a match to TRBD1. The V segment lost 6 bases and the J segment 7 bases; nucleotides outside the gene matches: 17. Germline lookup yields CDR1 SQVTM and CDR2 ANQGSEA. The CDR3 is 15 residues long. CDR3 DNA: TGCAGCGTCACATTCGGGGGACAGATCAACGGTGGCTACACCTTC. Translation: CSVTFGGQINGGYTF.

This clone came up a few times. The chain links TRBV4-3 to TRBJ1-1; D possibly corresponds to TRBD1 (5 bases). CDR1 is LGHNA, CDR2 YSLEER, per germline. The CDR3 runs 14 residues. V gave up 6 bases and J gave up 5 bases, with 16 bases separating them. CDR3 region: CASRGTLRGTEAFF. The DNA for the CDR3 is TGCGCCAGCAGGGGCACCTTAAGGGGAACTGAAGCTTTCTTT.

The chain carries TRBV28 and TRBJ1-2; D perhaps matches TRBD1 (5 bases). V was shortened by 7 bases and J by 8 bases, with 20 bases between the two germline ends. CDR1 MDHEN and CDR2 SYDVKM come from the germline V gene. The CDR3 is made up of 14 amino acids. The CDR3 bases are TGTGCCAGCACCGAAGGGGCGGATTTGGGCGGCTACACCTTC. The encoded protein is CASTEGADLGGYTF.

The genes are TRBV5-1 and TRBJ2-5; D gene ambiguous. V lost 5 bases to trimming and J lost 2 bases, with 10 bases between them. The CDR3 is made up of 13 amino acids. CDR1 SGHRS and CDR2 YFSETQ come from the germline V gene. The CDR3 protein is CASRQNTQETQYF. CDR3 coding DNA: TGCGCCAGCAGACAAAACACGCAAGAGACCCAGTACTTC.

DNA of the CDR3: TGTGCTAGTGGTTTGGGCAGGGCGGCAGATACGCAGTATTTT. Protein sequence: CASGLGRAADTQYF. The chain carries TRBV12-5 and TRBJ2-3; a weak D match, TRBD1 (5 bases). The CDR3 is 14 amino acids. V was shortened by 1 base and J by 4 bases, with 9 bases between the two germline ends. Looked up from germline, CDR1 is LGHNT and CDR2 is FRNRAP.

The V gene is TRBV11-2, the J gene TRBJ2-7; perhaps TRBD1 as D (5 bases). V lost 2 bases, J lost 4 bases, and 15 bases lay in between. The germline gives CDR1 SGHAT, CDR2 FQNNGV. CDR3 length: 15 residues. The chain's CDR3 is CASSLSPGQHYEQYF. The CDR3 coding sequence is TGTGCCAGCAGCTTATCGCCCGGACAACATTACGAGCAGTACTTC.

The CDR3 is CASSSLGGLAYEQYF. The CDR3 DNA reads TGTGCCAGCAGCTCCCTCGGGGGGCTAGCCTACGAGCAGTACTTC. The rearrangement uses TRBV7-8 and TRBJ2-7; tentative D call: TRBD2 (7 bases). This CDR3 comprises 15 residues. Trimming took 4 bases from V and 2 from J, leaving 15 bases between them. CDR1 SGHVS and CDR2 FQNEAQ come from the germline V gene.

The genes are TRBV4-3 and TRBJ2-3, with D unresolved. Germline lookup yields CDR1 LGHNA and CDR2 YSLEER. CDR3 size: 15 residues. V was cut by 0 bases and J by 2 bases, with 9 bases left in between. The CDR3 loop is CASSQDRVNTDTQYF. The CDR3 region has the DNA TGCGCCAGCAGCCAAGATCGGGTTAACACAGATACGCAGTATTTT.

This clone was seen a few times. The gene calls are TRBV6-5 and TRBJ1-5, with 8 bases matching TRBD1. The ends lost 6 bases at V and 5 bases at J; junction bases unmatched: 6. This CDR3 is built from 14 residues. Germline CDR1 is MNHEY and CDR2 is SVGAGI. The CDR3 DNA is TGTGCCAGCAGGCGTGGACAGGGTCATCAGCCCCAGCATTTT. Its protein is CASRRGQGHQPQHF.

The chain is built from TRBV2 and TRBJ1-5, with a possible D match to TRBD1 (6 bases). This CDR3 spans 15 amino acids. The germline V gene encodes CDR1 SNHLY and CDR2 FYNNEI. The germline V and J ends were trimmed by 5 bases and 3 bases, with 14 bases remaining between them. The DNA for the CDR3 is TGTGCCAGCAGTCCCGGGACAAAAAACAATCAGCCCCAGCATTTT. Its translation is CASSPGTKNNQPQHF. The variable domain in full, with the rest retrieved from reference TRBV2 and TRBJ1-5, is EPEVTQTPSHQVTQMGQEVILRCVPISNHLYFYWYRQILGQKVEFLVSFYNNEISEKSEIFDDQFSVERPDGSNFTLKIRSTKLEDSAMYFCASSPGTKNNQPQHFGDGTRLSIL.

This clone was counted only a few times. The chain is built from TRBV5-8 and TRBJ1-1; a possible D gene is TRBD1 (5 bases). This CDR3 comprises 14 residues. CDR1 SGHTS and CDR2 YDEGEE come from the germline V gene. Trimming removed 0 bases from V and 3 bases from J, with 9 bases in between. This CDR3 reads CASSLGGVDTEAFF. Written as DNA, the CDR3 is TGTGCCAGCAGCTTGGGGGGGGTCGACACTGAAGCTTTCTTT.

The rearrangement joins TRBV5-1 to TRBJ2-2; D perhaps matches TRBD1 (6 bases). The CDR3 loop spans 13 amino acids. V was clipped by 5 bases and J by 6 bases, with 11 bases between them. Germline values: CDR1 SGHRS, CDR2 YFSETQ. The CDR3 sequence is CASRRTDAGELFF. The DNA of the CDR3 is TGCGCCAGCAGGCGGACAGACGCCGGGGAGCTGTTTTTT.

The chain has TRBV4-3 and TRBJ2-5, with TRBD1 as a possible D gene (7 bases). The CDR3 totals 17 residues. Trimming left V 0 bases short and J 5 bases short, with 19 bases between. CDR1 is LGHNA and CDR2 is YSLEER in the germline V gene. The CDR3 DNA is TGCGCCAGCAGCCAAGATCAGGAGGGGGCGGCGTTTGAGACCCAGTACTTC. As protein: CASSQDQEGAAFETQYF.

V gene TRBV29-1 combines with J gene TRBJ1-2, with 8 positions matching TRBD1. The V gene's germline CDR1 is SQVTM and CDR2 ANQGSEA. The ends lost 2 bases at V and 9 bases at J; junction bases unmatched: 11. The CDR3 sequence is 14 residues long. In nucleotides, the CDR3 is TGCAGCGTTGAATTAACAGGGGGATCGGTTAGCTACACCTTC. Protein product: CSVELTGGSVSYTF. Combining the CDR3 with reference TRBV29-1 and TRBJ1-2 gives the whole variable domain SAVISQKPSRDICQRGTSLTIQCQVDSQVTMMFWYRQQPGQSLTLIATANQGSEATYESGFVIDKFPISRPNLTFSTLTVSNMSPEDSSIYLCSVELTGGSVSYTFGSGTRLTVV.

The genes are TRBV6-6 and TRBJ1-6, with D hard to call. The V gene's germline CDR1 is MNHNY and CDR2 SVGAGI (reference sequence). This CDR3 spans 13 amino acids. The V and J ends lost 10 bases and 8 bases respectively, with 15 bases between them. For the CDR3, the DNA is TGTGCCACCCGAAGCCTTAAAGATTCACCCCTCCACTTT. It specifies CATRSLKDSPLHF.